The rows below give T cell receptor beta chains drawn from one sample of a study of blood T cell dynamics during melanoma immunotherapy. The method was immunoSEQ multiplex PCR; TCRdb's version includes in-frame clones alone and lacks a portion of them. The table records 15,000 to 20,000 clones, less than 95% of them present only once. The starting material was effector memory CD8+ T cells from blood, obtained from a patient treated with checkpoint blockade. These receptors originate from a human donor with melanoma. The CDR3 runs from the conserved cysteine through the conserved F or W. Fields, in order: V gene, CDR3 length, J gene, D gene, CDR3 protein. The D gene is left open where the match is weak.

TRBV7-2	14	TRBJ2-2	TRBD2	CASSLRERTGELFF
TRBV10-3	15	TRBJ2-1	NA	CAISESEAAYNEQFF
TRBV7-2	16	TRBJ1-3	NA	CASRPGPATSGNTIYF
TRBV28	14	TRBJ2-1	NA	CASKLRVRFNEQFF
TRBV2	17	TRBJ2-3	TRBD2	CASSLDVEREQGDTQYF
TRBV6-5	15	TRBJ2-1	TRBD1	CASSYGTGGYNEQFF
TRBV28	16	TRBJ1-1	TRBD1	CASRVRDRVRGTEAFF
TRBV5-1	13	TRBJ2-5	TRBD1	CASSSTGSETQYF
TRBV2	14	TRBJ1-2	TRBD1	CASKGQGVTYGYTF
TRBV28	19	NA	TRBD2	CASSFSGRELAAFSYEQYF
TRBV27	19	TRBJ2-3	TRBD1	CASSWTGGFSGELGDTQYF
TRBV13	14	TRBJ2-7	TRBD1	CASSSGTGTHEQYF
TRBV27	15	TRBJ1-4	NA	CASSYGGRANEKLFF
TRBV12-5	14	TRBJ2-1	NA	CASTVGERYNEQFF
TRBV6-5	15	TRBJ1-1	NA	CASSYGGNGNTEAFF
TRBV7-8	16	TRBJ2-1	NA	CASSLPLGTTYNEQFF
TRBV28	18	TRBJ1-2	NA	CASSLGYTGTTRREGYTF
TRBV7-9	15	TRBJ1-4	NA	CASSPTDQQPEKLFF
TRBV6-5	15	TRBJ2-1	TRBD2	CASSPGTSGRDEQFF
TRBV9	19	TRBJ2-3	TRBD2	CASSVAGTSGRGGTDTQYF
TRBV10-3	13	TRBJ2-5	NA	CAMSEGVGETQYF
TRBV28	13	TRBJ2-7	NA	CACTGFTAYEQYF
TRBV19	17	TRBJ2-1	NA	CASSIDNGESVGLGQFF
TRBV13	14	NA	NA	CASSQRGAAYEQYF
TRBV9	15	TRBJ1-1	TRBD1	CASSVGRGPSTEAFF
TRBV11-2	15	TRBJ2-3	NA	CASSLEARFTDTQYF
TRBV27	13	TRBJ2-7	NA	CASSRGTPYEQYF
TRBV7-3	15	TRBJ2-7	TRBD2	CASSLSGLAGDAQYF
TRBV2	13	TRBJ1-4	NA	CASSGTANEKLFF
TRBV5-6	12	TRBJ1-1	NA	CASSLVQGEAFF
TRBV7-9	13	TRBJ1-1	TRBD1	CASRETGGTEAFF
TRBV29-1	14	TRBJ1-1	TRBD1	CSGSTGGMNTEAFF
TRBV2	19	TRBJ2-1	TRBD2	CASSEGTSGRAGELDEQFF
TRBV13	15	TRBJ2-7	TRBD2	CASSPGGSGRYEQYF
TRBV29-1	13	TRBJ2-7	TRBD1	CSVGVDRDHEQYF
TRBV9	15	TRBJ2-1	TRBD2	CASSVGLAEYNEQFF
TRBV13	13	TRBJ2-7	NA	CASSLRSSYEQYF
TRBV11-2	16	TRBJ2-3	NA	CASSSTSGGHTDTQYF
TRBV11-2	13	TRBJ2-1	NA	CASSFQVGNEQFF
TRBV7-9	13	TRBJ2-7	NA	CASSSRTPYEQYF
TRBV6-6	13	TRBJ2-1	NA	CASSYVGINEQFF
TRBV27	17	TRBJ2-7	TRBD1	CASSSSPGTGISYEQYF
TRBV7-3	15	TRBJ2-7	NA	CASSLEGGAGYEQYF
TRBV15	12	TRBJ2-7	NA	CATSRDTAEQYF
TRBV9	14	TRBJ2-1	TRBD2	CASRGTSGNNEQFF
TRBV7-3	15	TRBJ2-2	TRBD1	CASSTDRPNTGELFF
TRBV13	15	TRBJ2-6	NA	CASSGWGSGANVLTF
TRBV7-6	17	TRBJ2-1	TRBD2	CASSLGLAGDSYNEQFF
TRBV6-1	13	TRBJ1-1	NA	CASSEFGRDEAFF
TRBV27	13	TRBJ2-7	NA	CASSFGRSYEQYF
TRBV15	15	TRBJ1-5	NA	CATSRDGQFNQPQHF